This T cell receptor (beta chain) was retrieved from a study of PD-1 blockade in classical Hodgkin lymphoma. The study, taken as a whole, reports: When nivolumab was started under 1 year after ASCT, patients were excluded. For complete responders, baseline diversity was comparable to that of newly diagnosed patients. Reports indicated that newly diagnosed patients had lower baseline TCR diversity than healthy donors did.

The CDR3 runs to 13 residues. V lost 4 bases and J 2 bases, leaving 8 bases between the germline ends. Germline V CDR1 and CDR2: KGHSH, LQKENI. On this clone: Its antigen is unidentified.

Using immunoSEQ multiplex PCR, the repertoire was profiled, and TCRdb retains in-frame clones only, with some absent. The repertoire holds 25,000 to 35,000 clones, 65% to 80% seen once, with around 0.56% in the top ten. Sample time point: cycle 4 day 1 (C4D1), after more than five weeks of nivolumab. Every one of the patients relapsed after autologous stem cell transplantation (brentuximab vedotin exposure was variable). From thawed PBMCs, CD4+ T cells were purified using magnetic negative selection. The specimen was CD4+ T cells from blood, collected before the fourth cycle of nivolumab. The clonotype was recovered from a human donor with classical Hodgkin lymphoma. The chain joins TRBV18 to TRBJ2-5; D call uncertain. The CDR3, as DNA: TGTGCCAGCTCACTATACGGACAAGAGACCCAGTACTTC. Its protein product is CASSLYGQETQYF.